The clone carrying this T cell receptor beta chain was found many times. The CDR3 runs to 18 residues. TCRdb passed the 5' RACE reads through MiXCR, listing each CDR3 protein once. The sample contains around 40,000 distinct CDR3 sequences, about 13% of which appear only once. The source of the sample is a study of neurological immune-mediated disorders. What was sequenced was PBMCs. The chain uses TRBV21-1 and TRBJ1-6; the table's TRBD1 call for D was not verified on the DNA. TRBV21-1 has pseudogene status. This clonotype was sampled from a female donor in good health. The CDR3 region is CASSKDFRGAAPDSPLHF. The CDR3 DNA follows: TGTGCCAGCAGCAAAGATTTTCGGGGGGCGGCCCCAGATTCACCCCTCCACTTT.